A single sample is the source of the 15 T cell receptor beta chains below, sequenced in a study of blood T cell repertoires in COVID-19. Method: immunoSEQ multiplex PCR; TCRdb's copy keeps in-frame clones and lacks some. The table shows over 70,000 clones, with roughly 87% occurring only once. The material sequenced was peripheral blood. These TCRs come from a man aged 18 to 30 with COVID-19, enrolled during active disease.

V is TRBV9 and J is TRBJ1-2; D possibly corresponds to TRBD1 (5 bases). The germline V gene encodes CDR1 SGDLS and CDR2 YYNGEE. V shed 3 bases and J shed 2 bases, with 8 bases lying between them. The CDR3 has 13 amino acids. CDR3 DNA sequence: TGTGCCAGCAGCGACAGGTACAACTATGGCTACACCTTC. Translated, it gives CASSDRYNYGYTF.

The chain uses TRBV5-1 and TRBJ2-7; 10 bases agree with TRBD1. The CDR3 sequence is 15 residues long. V trimming: 2 bases; J trimming: 7 bases; junction bases outside the gene matches: 9. Germline values: CDR1 SGHRS, CDR2 YFSETQ. The CDR3 is CASSFFGTGVNEQYF. The DNA for the CDR3 is TGCGCCAGCAGCTTCTTTGGGACAGGGGTTAATGAGCAGTACTTC.

This chain joins TRBV5-6 and TRBJ1-1; D is unclear. V lost 6 bases and J lost 3, with 9 bases in between. The CDR3 consists of 12 residues. Germline values: CDR1 SGHDT, CDR2 YYEEEE. The DNA for the CDR3 is TGTGCCAGCATGGAGGGCGACACTGAAGCTTTCTTT. This codes for CASMEGDTEAFF.

The chain joins TRBV6-5 to TRBJ2-7; 9 bases are a match to TRBD1. The V segment lost 0 bases and the J segment 3 bases; nucleotides outside the gene matches: 3. CDR3 length: 15 residues. The germline V gene has CDR1 MNHEY and CDR2 SVGAGI. The CDR3 sequence: CASSYSGQGFYEQYF. CDR3 sequence (DNA): TGTGCCAGCAGTTACTCGGGACAGGGATTCTACGAGCAGTACTTC.

The chain is built from TRBV19 and TRBJ2-7; 7 bases fit TRBD1. The CDR3 has 13 amino acids. V was clipped by 6 bases and J by 2 bases; unmatched bases: 4. The germline V gene encodes CDR1 LNHDA and CDR2 SQIVND (reference sequence). CDR3 DNA: TGTGCCAGTAGCGCCGGACAGGCCTACGAGCAGTACTTC. It is translated as CASSAGQAYEQYF.

The CDR3 DNA reads as TGTGCCAGCAGCTATCTCGACAGGGGGTTCACTGAAGCTTTCTTT. Amino acid sequence: CASSYLDRGFTEAFF. V usage is TRBV5-6 and J usage is TRBJ1-1, with 9 bases lining up with TRBD1. The CDR3 runs to 15 residues. Germline values: CDR1 SGHDT, CDR2 YYEEEE. Trimming removed 3 bases from V and 4 bases from J; junction bases left unmatched: 7. Full variable domain (remainder filled in from reference TRBV5-6 and TRBJ1-1): DAGVTQSPTHLIKTRGQQVTLRCSPKSGHDTVSWYQQALGQGPQFIFQYYEEEERQRGNFPDRFSGHQFPNYSSELNVNALLLGDSALYLCASSYLDRGFTEAFFGQGTRLTVV.

The chain uses TRBV30 and TRBJ2-7, with 9 positions matching TRBD1. Trimming cost V 5 bases and J 5 bases; bases outside gene matches: 7. Germline-derived CDR1 and CDR2 are GTSNPN and SVGIG (reference sequence). The CDR3 is made up of 13 amino acids. The CDR3 loop is CAWEPGQGHEQYF. The CDR3 DNA reads as TGTGCCTGGGAACCGGGACAGGGCCACGAGCAGTACTTC.

This clone was counted once. This chain connects TRBV10-3 to TRBJ2-1, with 9 nucleotides matching TRBD2. CDR3 size: 15 residues. The germline V gene encodes CDR1 ENHRY and CDR2 SYGVKD. J was trimmed by 9 bases and V by 4 bases; bases with no gene match: 10. The CDR3 is CAISGWREGNSEQFF. CDR3 nucleotide sequence: TGTGCCATCAGTGGATGGCGGGAGGGCAATAGTGAGCAGTTCTTC.

This CDR3 reads CASSLELPSYEQYF. CDR3 nucleotides: TGTGCCAGCAGCCTAGAACTTCCTTCCTACGAGCAGTACTTC. The gene calls are TRBV2 and TRBJ2-7; no clear D. There are 14 residues in the CDR3. V was pared by 6 bases and J by 1 base, with 13 bases between. CDR1 is SNHLY and CDR2 is FYNNEI in the germline V gene.

The V and J genes are TRBV29-1 and TRBJ1-2; unclear D gene. Between the trimmed V and J ends, which lost 4 bases and 4 bases, there was a span of 16 bases. Germline assignment: CDR1 SQVTM and CDR2 ANQGSEA. The CDR3 runs 14 residues. The CDR3: CSVAPRGAGYGYTF. CDR3 in DNA: TGCAGCGTTGCTCCACGAGGTGCGGGCTATGGCTACACCTTC.

The V gene is TRBV5-1, the J gene TRBJ2-1; D is uncertain. Germline lookup yields CDR1 SGHRS and CDR2 YFSETQ. The CDR3 runs 15 residues. Between the trimmed V and J ends, which lost 0 bases and 0 bases, there was a span of 7 bases. The CDR3, as DNA: TGCGCCAGCAGCTTGGACTCAAGCTCCTACAATGAGCAGTTCTTC. Its translation: CASSLDSSSYNEQFF.

The chain combines TRBV10-1 with TRBJ2-2; a possible D gene is TRBD1 (5 bases). The V and J ends lost 4 bases and 5 bases respectively, with 8 bases between them. This CDR3 comprises 13 residues. Germline assignment: CDR1 WNHNN and CDR2 SYGVQD (reference sequence). The CDR3 loop reads CASSVRETGELFF. Here the CDR3 DNA reads TGCGCCAGCAGTGTCAGGGAAACCGGGGAGCTGTTTTTT.

The J gene is TRBJ2-2, the V gene TRBV4-1, with TRBD2 as a possible D gene (5 bases). This CDR3 has 15 residues. Trimming stripped 3 bases from V and 1 base from J, with 9 bases between. The germline gives CDR1 MGHRA, CDR2 YSYEKL. The CDR3 region has the DNA TGCGCCAGCAGCCAGCCTAGCCGGAACACCGGGGAGCTGTTTTTT. This gives the protein CASSQPSRNTGELFF.

This clone appeared a few times. The gene calls are TRBV25-1 and TRBJ2-2, with D unresolved. The CDR3 length is 12 residues. Germline-derived CDR1 and CDR2 are MGHDK and SYGVNS. The V gene lost 4 bases and the J gene lost 6 bases, with 6 bases spanning the gap. In DNA form, the CDR3 reads TGTGCCAGCAGTGTTCGGGCCGGGGAGCTGTTTTTT. This sequence encodes CASSVRAGELFF.

The chain couples TRBV28 to TRBJ2-1, with 8 nucleotides matching TRBD2. Germline-derived CDR1 and CDR2 are MDHEN and SYDVKM. The J segment lost 2 bases and the V segment lost 6 bases, leaving 6 bases of the junction unmatched. The CDR3 loop spans 15 amino acids. CDR3 DNA sequence: TGTGCCAGCAGCCCCCTCGGGGGGGCCTACAATGAGCAGTTCTTC. Translation: CASSPLGGAYNEQFF. Filled out from reference TRBV28 and TRBJ2-1, the complete variable domain reads DVKVTQSSRYLVKRTGEKVFLECVQDMDHENMFWYRQDPGLGLRLIYFSYDVKMKEKGDIPEGYSVSREKKERFSLILESASTNQTSMYLCASSPLGGAYNEQFFGPGTRLTVL.